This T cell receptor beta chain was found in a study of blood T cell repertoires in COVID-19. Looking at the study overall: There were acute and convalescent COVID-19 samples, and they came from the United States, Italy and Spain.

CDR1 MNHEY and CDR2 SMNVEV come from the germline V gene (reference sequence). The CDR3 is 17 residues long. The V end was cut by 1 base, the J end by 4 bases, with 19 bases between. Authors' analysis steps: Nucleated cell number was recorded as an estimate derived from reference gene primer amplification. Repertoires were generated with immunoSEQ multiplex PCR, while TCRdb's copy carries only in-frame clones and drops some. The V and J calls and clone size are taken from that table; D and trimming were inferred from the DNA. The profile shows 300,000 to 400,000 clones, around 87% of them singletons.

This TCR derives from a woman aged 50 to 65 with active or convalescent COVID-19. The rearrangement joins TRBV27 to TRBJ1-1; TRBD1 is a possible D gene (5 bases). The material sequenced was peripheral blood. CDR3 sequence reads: CASSLLGRGGLITEAFF. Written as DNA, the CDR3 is TGTGCCAGCAGTTTATTAGGTCGGGGGGGATTGATCACTGAAGCTTTCTTT.